A single sample is the source of the 5 T cell receptor beta chains below, sequenced in a study of tumor-infiltrating lymphocytes in primary liver carcinoma. The study co-extracted DNA and RNA from 20-30 mg of unsorted bulk tissue. From around 500 ng of total RNA, TCR beta-specific cDNA was reverse-transcribed using a constant-region primer. Generation of the TCR beta libraries relied on three nested multiplex PCR rounds using slightly modified ARM-PCR. TRBV1-TRBV30 forward and Cbeta reverse primers drove the first two roughly 11-cycle rounds. TCRdb called the multiplex PCR reads again in MiXCR, with one record for every CDR3 protein. The table shows roughly 190,000 distinct CDR3 sequences, with around 85% occurring only once. The specimen was tumor tissue from primary liver carcinoma. The receptors were gathered from a man in his forties with primary liver carcinoma and hepatitis B virus infection.

With regard to this clonotype: Germline is not matched at one junction end, which may reflect a read error. The chain has TRBV11-1 and TRBJ2-2, with no clear D. CDR1 and CDR2 from the germline V gene are SGHAT and FQDESV (reference sequence). This CDR3 is built from 13 residues. The CDR3 spells CAISFWNTWELFF. In DNA, the CDR3 is TGTGCCATCAGCTTTTGGAACACCTGGGAGCTGTTTTTT. Combining the CDR3 with reference TRBV11-1 and TRBJ2-2 gives the whole variable domain EAEVAQSPRYKITEKSQAVAFWCDPISGHATLYWYRQILGQGPELLVQFQDESVVDDSQLPKDRFSAERLKGVDSTLKIQPAELGDSAMYLCAISFWNTWELFFGEGSRLTVL.

Regarding this clonotype: Likely a read error: the CDR3 ends without its conserved phenylalanine or tryptophan. The DNA is left out, because the CDR3 cannot be placed on it with certainty; the CDR3 is given as TCRdb lists it. The chain has TRBV6-1 and TRBJ2-1; TRBD2 reflects the table's D call only, with no check against the DNA. The V gene's germline CDR1 is MNHNS and CDR2 SASEGT. From its first to its last residue, the CDR3 has 15 amino acids. The CDR3 protein is CASSEGTSGSNVLFV.

This clonotype was observed at least ten times. The CDR3 bases are TGTGCCAGCAGCCAAGATCTCGGCTACGAGCAGTACTTC. It encodes CASSQDLGYEQYF. The genes are TRBV14 and TRBJ2-7; D is unresolved. V lost 0 bases and J 3 bases, leaving 6 bases between the germline ends. Germline assignment: CDR1 SGHDN and CDR2 FVKESK. The CDR3 has 13 residues.

Comments on this clonotype: An end of the junction differs from the germline gene, which may be a read error. The rearrangement joins TRBV29-1 to TRBJ1-5; D remains unclear. This CDR3 is built from 12 residues. Germline-derived CDR1 and CDR2 are SQVTM and ANQGSEA. The CDR3 DNA follows: TGCAACGCCGCGGAAGGCGATCAACCCCAGCATTTT. Translated: CNAAEGDQPQHF.

This clonotype has just one count. This chain uses TRBV29-1 with TRBJ2-7, with D unclear. This CDR3 contains 12 residues. V lost 2 bases to trimming and J lost 6 bases, with 11 bases between them. Germline CDR1 is SQVTM and CDR2 is ANQGSEA. CDR3 amino acids: CSVEKYGSEQYF. The CDR3 DNA reads TGCAGCGTTGAAAAGTACGGCTCCGAGCAGTACTTC.